A single TCR beta chain is shown here with its context. Its antigen is still unknown. Germline CDR1 and CDR2: LNHDA and SQIVND (reference sequence). CDR3 length: 17 amino acids. J gave up 5 bases and V 6 bases, and 13 bases lay outside the gene matches. Sequenced by immunoSEQ multiplex PCR; TCRdb stores in-frame clones only, minus some. The data hold 160,000 or so clones, with more than 75% observed a single time. This entry belongs to a study of cytotoxic CD8 clonotypes in ibrutinib-treated CLL. Regarding the study as a whole: Clonality at baseline surpassed age-matched healthy donors and tracked circulating CD8+ T-cell counts.

The rearrangement links TRBV19 to TRBJ2-3, with 11 bases lining up with TRBD2. This TCR was sampled from a human donor with chronic lymphocytic leukemia. The source material was PBMCs, sampled after 12 months of ibrutinib treatment. The chain's CDR3 is CASRRGVAGGREDTQYF. CDR3 in DNA: TGTGCCAGTAGAAGAGGAGTAGCGGGGGGGCGTGAAGATACGCAGTATTTT.